This TCR beta chain comes out of a study of metastatic and nonmetastatic thyroid tumors. Study summary: Comparative analysis of repertoires was undertaken across blood and tumor or nodule tissue obtained from malignant and benign thyroid patients. Study-level findings and limits: Relative to benign nodules, malignant thyroid tumors were reportedly characterized by significantly elevated TCR beta diversity in blood and tumor.

Authors' processing steps: The study built a papillary thyroid cancer distant-metastasis classifier from CDR3 differences across clinicopathological groups. TCRdb re-called clones from the PCR reads using MiXCR. The V and J calls follow TCRdb's processing rather than the paper's. The data contain some 33,000 clones, about 18% of them singletons. The germline V gene encodes CDR1 SQVTM and CDR2 ANQGSEA. The CDR3 runs 13 residues. The V end lost 3 bases, the J end lost 3 bases, and 9 bases lay between the germline ends. This clone was seen repeatedly, ten times or more. Its antigen is still unknown. Every patient underwent thyroid surgery untreated.

This receptor was identified in a female donor with papillary thyroid cancer or a benign thyroid nodule (not recorded which). Some clones in this sample may be carry-over from other donors' samples. V and J are TRBV29-1 and TRBJ2-1; D may be TRBD1 or TRBD2 (5 bases each). Sequencing was done on a sample of blood. CDR3: CSVEGTVYNEQFF. Here the CDR3 DNA reads TGCAGCGTTGAGGGGACGGTCTACAATGAGCAGTTCTTC.